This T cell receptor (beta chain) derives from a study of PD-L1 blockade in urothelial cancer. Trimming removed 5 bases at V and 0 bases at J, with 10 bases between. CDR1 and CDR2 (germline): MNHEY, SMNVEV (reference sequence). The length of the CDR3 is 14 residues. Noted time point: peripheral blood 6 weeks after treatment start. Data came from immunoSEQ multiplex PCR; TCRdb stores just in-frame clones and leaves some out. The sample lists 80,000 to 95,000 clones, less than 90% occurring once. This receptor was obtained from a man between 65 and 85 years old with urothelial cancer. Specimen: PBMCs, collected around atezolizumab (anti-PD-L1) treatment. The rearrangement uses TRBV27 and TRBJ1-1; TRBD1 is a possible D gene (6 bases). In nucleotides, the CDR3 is TGTGCCAGCAGTCTCCAGGGGATGAACACTGAAGCTTTCTTT. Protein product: CASSLQGMNTEAFF.